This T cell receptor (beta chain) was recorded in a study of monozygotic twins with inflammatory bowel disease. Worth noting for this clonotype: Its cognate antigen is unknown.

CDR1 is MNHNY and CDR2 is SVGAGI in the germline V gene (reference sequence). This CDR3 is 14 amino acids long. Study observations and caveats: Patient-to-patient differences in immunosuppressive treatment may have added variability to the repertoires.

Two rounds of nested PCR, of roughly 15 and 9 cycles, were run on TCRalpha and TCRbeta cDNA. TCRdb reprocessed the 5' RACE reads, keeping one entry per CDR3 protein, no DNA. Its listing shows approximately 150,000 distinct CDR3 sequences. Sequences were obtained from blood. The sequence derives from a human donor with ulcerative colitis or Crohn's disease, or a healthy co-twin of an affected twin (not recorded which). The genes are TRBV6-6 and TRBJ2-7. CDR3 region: CASSYRDISYEQYF.